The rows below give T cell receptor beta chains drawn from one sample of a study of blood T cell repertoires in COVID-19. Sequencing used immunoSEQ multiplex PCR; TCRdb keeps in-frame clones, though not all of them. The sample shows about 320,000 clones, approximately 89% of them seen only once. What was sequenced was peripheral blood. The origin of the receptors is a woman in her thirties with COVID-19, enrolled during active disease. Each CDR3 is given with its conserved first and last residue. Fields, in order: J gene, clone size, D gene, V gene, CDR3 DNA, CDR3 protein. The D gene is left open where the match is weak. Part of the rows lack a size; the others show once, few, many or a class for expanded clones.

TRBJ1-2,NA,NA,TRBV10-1,TGCGCCAGCAGTGACCTGCGAAATGGCTACACCTTC,CASSDLRNGYTF
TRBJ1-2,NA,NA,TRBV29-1,TGCAGCTCCATTACAGGGTATGGCTACACCTTC,CSSITGYGYTF
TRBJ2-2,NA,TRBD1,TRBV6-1,TGTGCCAGCAGTGATCACGGACAGGGTGTCGGGGAGCTGTTTTTT,CASSDHGQGVGELFF
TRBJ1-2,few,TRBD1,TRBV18,TGTGCCAGCTCACCGGATGGGACAGGCTATGGCTACACCTTC,CASSPDGTGYGYTF
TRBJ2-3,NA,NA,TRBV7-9,TGTGCCAGCAGCTTAGGGGTAGCCCGCACAGATACGCAGTATTTT,CASSLGVARTDTQYF
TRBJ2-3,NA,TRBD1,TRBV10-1,TGCGCCAGCAGTGAGGGACAGGGGGAAGGCACAGATACGCAGTATTTT,CASSEGQGEGTDTQYF
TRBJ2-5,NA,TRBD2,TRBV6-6,TGTGCCACCCGCCCACCAGCGGGGGAAGAGACCCAGTACTTC,CATRPPAGEETQYF
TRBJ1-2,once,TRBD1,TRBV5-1,TGCGCCAGCAGGCCTCCGGGACAGGGGGCAACTGGCTACACCTTC,CASRPPGQGATGYTF
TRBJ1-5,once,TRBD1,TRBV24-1,TGTGCCACCAGTGATTCGAAGGGGGCCCAGCCCCAGCATTTT,CATSDSKGAQPQHF
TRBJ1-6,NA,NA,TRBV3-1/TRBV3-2,TGTGCCAGCAGCCAAGATCCCGGGTCACCCCTCCACTTT,CASSQDPGSPLHF
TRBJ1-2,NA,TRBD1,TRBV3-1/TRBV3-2,TGTGCCAGCAGTTACCGACAGGGTGATGGCTACACCTTC,CASSYRQGDGYTF
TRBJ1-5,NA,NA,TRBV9,TGTGCCAGCAGCGTAGACGGTTATAGCAATCAGCCCCAGCATTTT,CASSVDGYSNQPQHF
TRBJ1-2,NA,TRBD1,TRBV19,TGTGCCAGTAGTCCCGGGACAGGGCCCTATGGCTACACCTTC,CASSPGTGPYGYTF
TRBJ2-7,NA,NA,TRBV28,TGTGCCAGCAGAACAGGGTCCGGGAAAGCCTACGAGCAGTACTTC,CASRTGSGKAYEQYF
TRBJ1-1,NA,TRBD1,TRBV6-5,TGTGCCAGCAGCTCGCCGGGACAGGGTTACACTGAAGCTTTCTTT,CASSSPGQGYTEAFF
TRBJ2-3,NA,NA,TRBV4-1,TGCGCCAGCAGCCGACAACTAGACTCTAGCACAGATACGCAGTATTTT,CASSRQLDSSTDTQYF
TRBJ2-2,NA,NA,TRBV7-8,TGTGCCAGCAGCCCCTACACCGGGGAGCTGTTTTTT,CASSPYTGELFF
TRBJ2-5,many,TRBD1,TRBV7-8,TGTGCCAGCAGCCCGGGACAGGTCGAGGAGACCCAGTACTTC,CASSPGQVEETQYF
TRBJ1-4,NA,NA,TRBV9,TGTGCCAGCAGCCTTGGGCAAACTAATGAAAAACTGTTTTTT,CASSLGQTNEKLFF
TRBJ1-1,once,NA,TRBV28,TGTGCCAGCAGTTTTTCGCGGACCGGGGGCACTGAAGCTTTCTTT,CASSFSRTGGTEAFF
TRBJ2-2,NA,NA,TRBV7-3,TGTGCCAGCAGATCCCCTAAGCGGGTAGGAACCGGGGAGCTGTTTTTT,CASRSPKRVGTGELFF
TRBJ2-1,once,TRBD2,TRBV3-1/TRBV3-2,TGTGCCAGCAGCCAAGGGCTCCTAGCGGGGGGGGTTGATGAGCAGTTCTTC,CASSQGLLAGGVDEQFF
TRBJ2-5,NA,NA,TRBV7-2,TGTGCCAGCAGCCCAAGGGGGACCCAGTACTTC,CASSPRGTQYF
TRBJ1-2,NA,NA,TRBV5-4,TGTGCCAGCAGCCCCGGACAGAGAAATTGGTATGGCTACACCTTC,CASSPGQRNWYGYTF
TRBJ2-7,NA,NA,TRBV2,TGTGCCAGCAGTAACAGGAGCTCCTACGAGCAGTACTTC,CASSNRSSYEQYF
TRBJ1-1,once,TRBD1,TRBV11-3,TGTGCCAGCGGAGATGGACAGGGGTTTACTGAAGCTTTCTTT,CASGDGQGFTEAFF
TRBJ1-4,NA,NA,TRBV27,TGTGCCAGCAGTAGACAGGCAACTAATGAAAAACTGTTTTTT,CASSRQATNEKLFF
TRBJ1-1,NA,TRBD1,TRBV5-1,TGCGCCAGCAGCTCCTGGGACAGGTTATCCACTGAAGCTTTCTTT,CASSSWDRLSTEAFF
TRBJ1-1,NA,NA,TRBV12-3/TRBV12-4,TGTGCCAGCAGTTTCACGGGGAACACTGAAGCTTTCTTT,CASSFTGNTEAFF
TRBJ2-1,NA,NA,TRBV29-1,TGCAGCGTTATTGACAGATCCAATGAGCAGTTCTTC,CSVIDRSNEQFF
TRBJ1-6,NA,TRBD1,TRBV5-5,TGTGCCAGCAGCTTGGTTTACCCACAGGGGTCACCCCTCCACTTT,CASSLVYPQGSPLHF
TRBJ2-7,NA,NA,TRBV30,TGTGCCTGGGCAGGGTACTACGAGCAGTACTTC,CAWAGYYEQYF
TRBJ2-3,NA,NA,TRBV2,TGTGCCAGCAGTGGGGCGACAGATACGCAGTATTTT,CASSGATDTQYF
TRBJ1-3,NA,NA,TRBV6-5,TGTGCCAGCAGTTACTCGCGGAGGTTAGGAAACACCATATATTTT,CASSYSRRLGNTIYF
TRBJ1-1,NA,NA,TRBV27,TGTGCCAGCAGTTCCTGGCCGAACACTGAAGCTTTCTTT,CASSSWPNTEAFF
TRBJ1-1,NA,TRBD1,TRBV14,TGTGCCAGCAGCCAAGGGTACAGGGGCTCCACTGAAGCTTTCTTT,CASSQGYRGSTEAFF
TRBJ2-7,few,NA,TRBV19,TGTGCCAGTAGTCAGGGAATCTACGAGCAGTACTTC,CASSQGIYEQYF
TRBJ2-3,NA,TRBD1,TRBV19,TGTGCCAGTAGTATAGATGGGGCAGGGGGCCCCCGCACAGATACGCAGTATTTT,CASSIDGAGGPRTDTQYF
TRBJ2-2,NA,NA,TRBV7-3,TGTGCCAGCAGCCCCCGTCCCGGGGAGCTGTTTTTT,CASSPRPGELFF
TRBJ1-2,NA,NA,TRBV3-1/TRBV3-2,TGTGCCAGCAGACTCAGGGGTTCTCAAATCGGCTACACCTTC,CASRLRGSQIGYTF
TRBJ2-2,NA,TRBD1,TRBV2,TGTGCCAGCAGTGGACAGGGCGTGGAGCTGTTTTTT,CASSGQGVELFF
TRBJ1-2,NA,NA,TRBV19,TGTGCCAGTAGTATAGAAAATGAGCTCAACTATGGCTACACCTTC,CASSIENELNYGYTF
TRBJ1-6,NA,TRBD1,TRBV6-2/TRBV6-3,TGTGCCAGCAGTCGACAGGGTCCAACAACAAGTTCACCCCTCCACTTT,CASSRQGPTTSSPLHF
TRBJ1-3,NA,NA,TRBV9,TGTGCCAGCAGTCCGACCGGGACACTCTCTGGAAACACCATATATTTT,CASSPTGTLSGNTIYF
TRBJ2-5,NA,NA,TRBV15,TGTGCCACCAGCAGACAGGGGCAAGAGACCCAGTACTTC,CATSRQGQETQYF
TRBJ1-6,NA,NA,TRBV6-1,TGTGCCAGCAGTGAAGCGAGGTTTTCACCCCTCCACTTT,CASSEARFSPLHF
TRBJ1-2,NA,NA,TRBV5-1,TGCGCCAGCAGCTTGGGGGGAGCCGGAGGGGGCTACACCTTC,CASSLGGAGGGYTF
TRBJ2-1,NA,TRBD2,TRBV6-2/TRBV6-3,TGTGCCAGCAGTTACTGGGGCGGGGGGCAGTTCTTC,CASSYWGGGQFF
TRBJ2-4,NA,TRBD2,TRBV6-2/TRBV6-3,TGTGCCAGCAGTTCACTAGCGGCACTAGCCAAAAACATTCAGTACTTC,CASSSLAALAKNIQYF
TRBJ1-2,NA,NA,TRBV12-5,TGTGCTAGTGGGCCCCCTTCCGAAGCTACCGGCTACACCTTC,CASGPPSEATGYTF
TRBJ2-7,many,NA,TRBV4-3,TGCGCCAGCAGTCAAGCATGGGGGCAAAGCTACGAGCAGTACTTC,CASSQAWGQSYEQYF
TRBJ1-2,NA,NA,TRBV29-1,TGCAGCGTAGGATCGGGCTATGGCTACACCTTC,CSVGSGYGYTF
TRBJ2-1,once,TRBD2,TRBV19,TGTGCCAGTAGTCCCGGACTAGTCTATGAGCAGTTCTTC,CASSPGLVYEQFF
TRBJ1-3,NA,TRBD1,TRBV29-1,TGCAGCGTCGTGACAGGGGGAGGAAACACCATATATTTT,CSVVTGGGNTIYF
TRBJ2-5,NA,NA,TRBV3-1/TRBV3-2,TGTGCCAGCAGCGGTTGGCCCCAAGAGACCCAGTACTTC,CASSGWPQETQYF